Described below is a single T cell receptor (beta chain) sequence and its context. The clone's antigen remains unknown. Qualities for individual bases were not recorded, and no much larger clone is one base off. In total, roughly 670 healthy bone marrow donors made up the cohort. All cohort members were sampled while nominally healthy, although unrecorded immune exposures were likely present. The donor was CMV seronegative and was included in the group of approximately 350 seronegative cohort members. A peripheral blood sample was provided by each donor, and peripheral blood mononuclear cells were used for TCR beta sequencing. Genomic DNA extraction from the blood cell samples was performed with the Qiagen DNeasy Blood Extraction Kit. Sequences LNHDA (CDR1) and SQIVND (CDR2) are obtained from the germline V gene (reference sequence). Including the terminal cysteine and phenylalanine, the CDR3 comprises 18 residues. The kept DNA is CDR3 alone, 54 bases in frame from the first base. Trimming takes 2 bases off V and 6 bases off J; junction bases not matched to a gene: 9.

This specimen belongs to a study of cytomegalovirus exposure and HLA in healthy donors (TCRdb year 2017). Context from the whole study: An earlier analysis of several hundred of the donors reported about 300 Gb of sequence data and around 100 million unique TCR beta sequences obtained from approximately 180 million T cells. An early release covering 500 to 750 HLA-typed donors comprised around 300 gigabases of sequencing data and roughly 85 million unique TCR sequences. The genetic ancestry cluster associated with self-reported Caucasian donors included over 65% of the 350 to 500 genotyped donors. The study aimed to test whether signatures of past pathogen exposure could be identified by cataloging public T cell receptors. The T cell repertoires of some 670 subjects were profiled by immunosequencing and related to cytomegalovirus serostatus. Along with the roughly 700-subject first cohort, a separate validation cohort of roughly 110 different subjects was used. To predict cytomegalovirus infection status, the study brought together high-throughput TCR immunosequencing, statistical association of individual TCRs with disease status, and machine learning. A later analysis re-analyzed previously published TCR beta repertoires from 650 to 800 donors and added high-resolution HLA genotyping to study TCR occurrence patterns. Rather than drawing on any new phenotypic data, the later analysis identified candidate immune exposures from TCR beta sequences and the way those sequences occurred across donors. To decide whether each TCR beta V gene segment behaved as functional or pseudogenic, an earlier analysis of some 600 of the donors relied on high-throughput TCR beta sequencing. Alongside the repertoire data, information on donor age, sex, ethnicity and CMV serostatus was compiled. A later genetic analysis used genome-wide SNP genotypes for about 65% of the 666 donors, treating that subset as a discovery cohort. All discovery cohort repertoires had been generated using a single sequencing platform. Class I and class II HLA loci were covered by the typing at four-digit resolution. Typing coverage varied by locus: roughly 620-630 donors for A, B, C, DRB1 and DQB1; 522 for DQA1; approximately 570 for DPA1; around 490 for DPB1. Because of strong linkage in the cohort, roughly five DR-DQ haplotypes were treated as single units for association and clustering. Across approximately 400 genotyped donors of the cohort, an average of about 250,000 unique TCR beta nucleotide sequences per donor were sequenced, and roughly a sixth of those sequences were non-productive. Study-level results and caveats: A later genetic analysis reported fewer N-insertions in productive TCRs among donors in an Asian-associated ancestry cluster than the roughly 650-donor mean. The authors suggested that the approach could potentially be extended to other disease states and immunological phenotypes. V-gene and J-gene trimming of TCR beta chains was associated with a missense DCLRE1C variant in a later genetic analysis, and the association was replicated in an independent cohort. A total of fewer than 200 TCR beta chains were listed by the study as associated with cytomegalovirus. A further reported finding was that TCR beta sequences accurately predicted the HLA-A and HLA-B alleles for most subjects in the first cohort. Immune exposure information for the cohort was limited to CMV serostatus. Because HLA typing was missing for some donors at each locus, association tests included only the typed subset. The earlier analysis of about 600 of the donors excluded roughly 17 rarely observed V segments, including chromosome 9 orphons, because counts were too low. In a later analysis, the rate of TCR association differed among HLA loci, with DRB1 alleles having the most associated TCRs and HLA-C alleles having the fewest. In a later analysis, most CMV-associated TCR beta chains were found to appear HLA-restricted, with HLA associations seemingly driven largely by CMV exposure. In a later analysis, several top co-occurrence clusters were reported to appear linked to parvovirus B19, influenza, CMV and Epstein-Barr virus. In vitro tests confirmed that three of the cytomegalovirus-associated TCR beta chains recognize cytomegalovirus antigens. Most TCR sequences were observed very rarely across donors, whereas some public TCRs were present in many individuals. Correlated functional status among segregating V segments might reflect linkage disequilibrium, but an unknown experimental factor could not be ruled out. The sequencing pipeline was judged likely to have produced a cluster of highly shared sequence variants as a technical artifact. Strong co-occurrence of HLA alleles, especially DR and DQ, made assigning TCR associations to individual alleles difficult. Sequencing depth was assumed to be roughly uniform across donors in the presence/absence analyses, though that assumption may not hold. At a false discovery rate of 0.05, a later analysis linked 16,951 TCR beta sequences to specific HLA alleles. Because the 87-base-pair reads could not distinguish some IMGT-functional V segments, including TRBV6-2 and TRBV6-3, those segments were excluded. In an earlier analysis of about 540 of the donors, most TCR beta V segments were observed in productive rearrangements about 90% or about 30% of the time, broadly matching IMGT annotations. Cytomegalovirus status was reported to be diagnosed by the classifier with high specificity and sensitivity in both the original and validation cohorts. The cohort was sequenced for TCR beta chains only, and without alpha or paired-chain data the features that could be detected were limited. In a later analysis, HLA-associated TCR beta chains were found to be more clonally expanded and to have lower generation probabilities than equally common non-associated chains.

Library generation was performed with the immunoSEQ multiplex PCR assay. For the multiplex PCR, a mixture combining 60 forward primers for TCR Vbeta segments and 13 reverse primers for TCR Jbeta segments was used. Amplification of the CDR3 region of rearranged TCR beta genes was performed with a multiplex PCR assay on genomic DNA. The Illumina HiSeq System was used to sequence the amplified TCR beta libraries as 87-base-pair reads. The original methods were these. Across the 500 to 850 repertoires, a later analysis counted 78 million or so unique TCR beta chains, approximately 10 million of which were shared by at least two donors. Raw reads were error-corrected and collapsed into unique sequences with a nearest-neighbor algorithm that merged closely related sequences to remove PCR and sequencing errors. CDR3 sequences were aligned to IMGT reference sequences to assign V, D and J gene segments. Each retained sequence needed at least a six-nucleotide match to both a V gene segment and a J gene segment. Rearrangements were classified as productive when the CDR3 lacked stop codons and remained in frame with V and J, and all other rearrangements were classified as non-productive. CDR3 was defined by IMGT convention, running from the second conserved V-encoded cysteine to the conserved J-encoded phenylalanine. The earlier analysis of about 560 of the donors excluded any sequence lacking an unambiguous match to a single V gene segment. In an earlier analysis of almost 600 of the donors, a V segment was called functional when productive rearrangements were above 56.7%, and segregating when the standard deviation between donors exceeded 5%. A statistical classification framework was built for diagnosing cytomegalovirus status from the catalog of TCR beta chain sequences. V and J gene assignment, in a later analysis, came from comparing TCR nucleotide sequences with IMGT/GENE-DB human TR gene sequences. Using the TCRdist pipeline, a later analysis assigned CDR3 sequences along with most-parsimonious VDJ recombination scenarios. In a later analysis, each TCR beta chain was defined by its CDR3 amino acid sequence together with its V-gene family, and reads lacking a unique V-gene family were excluded. A later analysis removed 550 to 650 highly shared, low-generation-probability nucleotide sequences to deal with suspected cross-contamination and a sequencing artifact. In a later analysis, a clonal expansion index was calculated for each public chain from normalized within-repertoire ranks of inferred template counts. Generation probabilities in a later analysis came from a VDJ recombination model fitted to out-of-frame rearrangements, and those results were checked against IGoR. A later analysis scored TCR-TCR, TCR-HLA and TCR-CMV co-occurrence with hypergeometric tests, applying a repertoire-size bias correction to TCR pairs. A later analysis estimated false discovery rates by permuting HLA or CMV assignments 20 times. In a later analysis, co-occurring TCRs were grouped using DBSCAN, and TCRdist sequence similarity was added for clustering within HLA-allele-positive subsets. For co-occurrence clustering, repertoires with fewer than 30,000 or more than 120,000 public chains were excluded, along with 5 or 6 repertoires with anomalous nucleotide sharing. The immuneACCESS repertoire file appears here via TCRdb, limited to in-frame rearrangements. These files lack a portion of the clones; in checked studies, under half of the deficit traces to unresolved V genes, and the cause of the others is not known. V and J calls and clone size come straight from that table; D and trimming were deduced from the DNA. The sample records about 150,000 clones, about 88% of which are singletons. The ten largest make up just under 2% of the sample.

The chain is assembled from TRBV19 and TRBJ2-1; a stretch of 14 junction bases matches TRBD2. The TCR comes from a woman under 30 in good health and CMV-seronegative. Sample: PBMCs. The CDR3 sequence is CASSIFRQTSGGGNEQFF. The sequence in DNA is TGTGCCAGTAGTATATTCCGTCAGACTAGCGGGGGGGGCAATGAGCAGTTCTTC.